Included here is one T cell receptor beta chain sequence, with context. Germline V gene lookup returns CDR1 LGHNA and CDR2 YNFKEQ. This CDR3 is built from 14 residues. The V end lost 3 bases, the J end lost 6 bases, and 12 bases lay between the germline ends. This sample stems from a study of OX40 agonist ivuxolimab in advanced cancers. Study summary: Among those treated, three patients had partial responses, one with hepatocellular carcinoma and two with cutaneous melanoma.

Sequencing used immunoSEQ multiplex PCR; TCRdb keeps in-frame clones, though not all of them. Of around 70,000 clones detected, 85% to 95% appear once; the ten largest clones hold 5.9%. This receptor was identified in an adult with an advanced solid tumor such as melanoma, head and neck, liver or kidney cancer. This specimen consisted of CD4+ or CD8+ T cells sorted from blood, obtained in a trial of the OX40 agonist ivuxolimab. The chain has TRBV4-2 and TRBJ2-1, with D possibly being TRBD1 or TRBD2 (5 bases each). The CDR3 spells CASSHQGPFNEQFF. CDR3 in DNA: TGTGCCAGCAGCCATCAGGGACCGTTCAATGAGCAGTTCTTC.